The 13 T cell receptor beta chains given below trace back to one sample, sequenced in a study of T-cell memory formation after mild COVID-19. MiXCR was run by TCRdb on the 5' RACE reads, yielding one entry per CDR3 protein. The sample gives around 300,000 distinct CDR3 sequences, roughly a fifth of which show up once; 20% to 25% is in the top ten. Sequencing was performed on PBMCs or a T cell subset sorted from them (not recorded which). The receptors stem from a man between 18 and 35 years old who had mild COVID-19 (a few samples of this study predate the infection). Cell type and time point are not known.

The chain uses TRBV20-1 and TRBJ2-1; the D is unclear. Looked up from germline, CDR1 is DFQATT and CDR2 is SNEGSKA (reference sequence). This CDR3 is built from 14 residues. Trimming stripped 0 bases from V and 2 bases from J, with 8 bases between. The CDR3 nucleotides read TGCAGTGCTAGAGACGCAGAGGCCTACAATGAGCAGTTCTTC. Its translation: CSARDAEAYNEQFF.

The rearrangement uses TRBV7-9 and TRBJ1-3, with no clear D. The CDR3 has 12 residues. Germline CDR1 SEHNR, CDR2 FQNEAQ (reference sequence). V lost 7 bases to trimming and J lost 0 bases, with 4 bases between them. The CDR3 region is CASTHSGNTIYF. The CDR3 DNA is TGTGCCAGCACGCACTCTGGAAACACCATATATTTT.

This clonotype showed up just a few times. V usage is TRBV11-2 and J usage is TRBJ2-1, with D possibly matching TRBD1 (5 bases). This CDR3 is 18 amino acids long. Per germline, CDR1 SGHAT and CDR2 FQNNGV. Deletions cut 1 base from V and 0 bases from J, with 16 bases between. This chain's CDR3 is CASSLVGYLGRSYNEQFF. In DNA form, the CDR3 reads TGTGCCAGCAGCTTAGTCGGTTATCTGGGGCGCTCCTACAATGAGCAGTTCTTC.

This clonotype was detected a few times. V and J are TRBV4-1 and TRBJ2-5; D may be TRBD2 (5 bases). With 6 bases removed from V and 1 base from J, the gap between germline ends came to 15 bases. Germline V gene sequence: CDR1 MGHRA, CDR2 YSYEKL. This CDR3 contains 15 residues. The CDR3 reads CASRPHGVVQETQYF. Here the CDR3 DNA reads TGCGCCAGCAGGCCCCACGGGGTTGTCCAAGAGACCCAGTACTTC.

The J gene is TRBJ2-3, the V gene TRBV12-3 or TRBV12-4, with D possibly TRBD2 on 6 matching bases. Trimming stripped 6 bases from V and 1 base from J, with 14 bases between. The CDR3 totals 15 residues. This CDR3 is CASSPRREGTDTQYF. CDR3 nucleotide sequence: TGTGCCAGCAGCCCCCGAAGGGAGGGCACAGATACGCAGTATTTT.

V gene TRBV7-9 combines with J gene TRBJ2-2, with no clear D. From germline, CDR1 is SEHNR and CDR2 FQNEAQ (reference sequence). V was shortened by 11 bases and J by 0 bases, with 7 bases between the two germline ends. The CDR3 runs 12 residues. CDR3 loop: CALRTNTGELFF. The CDR3 DNA reads TGTGCCCTTAGAACGAACACCGGGGAGCTGTTTTTT. The entire variable domain, with the rest obtained from reference TRBV7-9 and TRBJ2-2, is as follows: DTGVSQNPRHKITKRGQNVTFRCDPISEHNRLYWYRQTLGQGPEFLTYFQNEAQLEKSRLLSDRFSAERPKGSFSTLEIQRTEQGDSAMYLCALRTNTGELFFGEGSRLTVL.

The V call is TRBV4-2, the J call TRBJ2-7; 7 positions agree with TRBD1. V dropped 0 bases and J dropped 0; count of bases not matched to a gene: 5. Germline assignment: CDR1 LGHNA and CDR2 YNFKEQ. The length of the CDR3 is 16 residues. The CDR3 loop is CASSQEPAGGSYEQYF. As DNA, the CDR3 is TGTGCCAGCAGCCAAGAACCGGCAGGGGGCTCCTACGAGCAGTACTTC.

This clonotype was counted ten times or more. V gene TRBV28 combines with J gene TRBJ1-5; TRBD1 matches 8 bases. This CDR3 is 15 amino acids long. J was trimmed by 6 bases and V by 6 bases; bases with no gene match: 10. CDR1 and CDR2 (germline): MDHEN, SYDVKM. For the CDR3, the DNA is TGTGCCAGCAGCCTGGGGGGACAGGATCCTCAGCCCCAGCATTTT. It specifies CASSLGGQDPQPQHF.

The sample holds a few counts of this clonotype. This sequence joins TRBV20-1 and TRBJ2-5, with 11 bases lining up with TRBD2. J lost 5 bases, V lost 1 base, and 12 bases had no gene match. From germline, CDR1 is DFQATT and CDR2 SNEGSKA (reference sequence). The CDR3 totals 17 residues. This CDR3 is CSARVMASGGIEETQYF. Here the CDR3 DNA reads TGCAGTGCTAGAGTGATGGCTAGCGGGGGGATCGAGGAGACCCAGTACTTC.

The chain links TRBV27 to TRBJ1-2; D might be TRBD1 (6 bases). Germline values: CDR1 MNHEY, CDR2 SMNVEV (reference sequence). The CDR3 is 15 amino acids. The V gene lost 4 bases and the J gene lost 7 bases, with 19 bases spanning the gap. CDR3 DNA sequence: TGTGCCAGCAGTTCCACACAACAGGGACGGGGTGGCTACACCTTC. Amino acids: CASSSTQQGRGGYTF.

This clonotype was seen only a few times. The chain carries TRBV5-4 and TRBJ1-1; 8 bases fit TRBD1. Germline V gene lookup returns CDR1 SGHNT and CDR2 YYREEE (reference sequence). This CDR3 spans 13 amino acids. V was clipped by 5 bases and J by 8 bases; unmatched bases: 8. The CDR3 loop reads CASSIGGQGEAFF. CDR3 DNA sequence: TGTGCCAGCAGTATTGGTGGACAGGGCGAAGCTTTCTTT.

This clonotype was seen only a few times. This sequence joins TRBV12-3 or TRBV12-4 and TRBJ2-7, with D perhaps matching TRBD2 (6 bases). The CDR3 loop spans 13 amino acids. V shed 10 bases and J shed 7 bases, with 20 bases lying between them. The CDR3 protein is CATPSGDVNEQYV. CDR3 DNA sequence: TGTGCCACCCCTTCGGGGGACGTGAATGAGCAGTACGTC.

This rearrangement joins TRBV11-2 to TRBJ1-1, with D possibly TRBD1 on 5 matching bases. Germline V CDR1 and CDR2: SGHAT, FQNNGV. The V end was cut by 6 bases, the J end by 3 bases, with 11 bases between. The CDR3 length is 13 residues. CDR3 nucleotides: TGTGCCAGCAGGATACAGGAGGACACTGAAGCTTTCTTT. As protein: CASRIQEDTEAFF.